The 4 T cell receptor beta chains presented below share a single source sample, sequenced in a study of blood T cells in healthy people across ages. Sample-barcoded 5' priming and a J-beta primer mix drove a second PCR of about 7 to 11 cycles. Using its own MiXCR run on the 5' RACE reads, TCRdb lists one record per CDR3 protein. The table lists hundreds of thousands of distinct CDR3 sequences, about 28% of them singletons. Sequencing was performed on blood. All receptors derive from a woman of 80 years or more in good health.

The V and J genes are TRBV4-2 and TRBJ2-7; TRBD2 aligns across 9 bases. CDR3 length: 17 residues. Unmatched junction bases numbered 13, after V lost 0 bases and J lost 7 bases. Germline values: CDR1 LGHNA, CDR2 YNFKEQ. CDR3 DNA: TGTGCCAGCAGCCAAGATCGGGCTAGCGGGACCCGTTGGGAGCAGTACTTC. This sequence encodes CASSQDRASGTRWEQYF.

This chain uses TRBV7-9 with TRBJ1-4; D is undetermined. The CDR3 spans 13 residues. The germline V gene has CDR1 SEHNR and CDR2 FQNEAQ (reference sequence). V dropped 4 bases and J dropped 8 bases, with 11 bases sitting between them. The CDR3 here is CASSSPSREKLFF. CDR3 coding DNA: TGTGCCAGCAGCTCACCATCCCGGGAAAAACTGTTTTTT.

This clonotype was picked up many times. The chain has TRBV4-1 and TRBJ2-3; weak D call: TRBD2 (5 bases). V was shortened by 4 bases and J by 4 bases, with 9 bases between the two germline ends. The CDR3 totals 13 residues. CDR1 is MGHRA and CDR2 is YSYEKL in the germline V gene. The CDR3 loop is CASSLEEADTQYF. CDR3 nucleotides: TGCGCCAGCAGCCTAGAGGAGGCAGATACGCAGTATTTT.

This clonotype was picked up many times. The chain combines TRBV5-1 with TRBJ2-7; no reliable D call. Trimming cost V 0 bases and J 9 bases, with 7 bases left between them. The CDR3 loop spans 11 amino acids. CDR1 is SGHRS and CDR2 is YFSETQ in the germline V gene. The CDR3, as DNA: TGCGCCAGCAGCTTGGGATTCGGGCAGTACTTC. Amino acids: CASSLGFGQYF.